This TCR beta chain emerged from a study of T cells in Graves' hyperthyroidism and ophthalmopathy. Trimming removed 1 base at V and 9 bases at J, with 10 bases between. This CDR3 has 13 residues. CDR1 and CDR2 (germline): SGHTA, FQGNSA. Patients with ophthalmopathy all had a Clinical Activity Score of at least 3, a NOSPECS grade of at least 4 and duration under 3 months. Amplification targeted TCR beta CDR3 regions from RNA transcripts. RT-PCR in the first round (using the HTBI primer set) targeted the TCR CDR3. TCRdb re-called the multiplex PCR reads through MiXCR, storing one row per CDR3 protein. This sample has around 300,000 distinct CDR3 sequences, with around 20% found just once.

The V call is TRBV7-2, the J call TRBJ1-5, with D perhaps matching TRBD1 (5 bases). What was sequenced was blood. The receptor's source is a man aged 45 to 65 with Graves' ophthalmopathy. The CDR3 here is CASSLGGDGPQHF. CDR3 in DNA: TGTGCCAGCAGCTTAGGGGGGGATGGGCCCCAGCATTTT.